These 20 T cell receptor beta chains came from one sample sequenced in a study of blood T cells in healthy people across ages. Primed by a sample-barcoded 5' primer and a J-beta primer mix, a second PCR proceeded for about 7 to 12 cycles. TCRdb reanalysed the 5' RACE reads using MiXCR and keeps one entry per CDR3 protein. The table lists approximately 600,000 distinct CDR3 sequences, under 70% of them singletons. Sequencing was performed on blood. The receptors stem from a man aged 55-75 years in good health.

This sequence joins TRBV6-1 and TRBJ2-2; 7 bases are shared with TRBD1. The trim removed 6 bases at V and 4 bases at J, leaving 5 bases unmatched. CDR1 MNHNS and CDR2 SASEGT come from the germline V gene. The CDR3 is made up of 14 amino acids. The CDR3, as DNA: TGTGCCAGCAGAGACAGGGACGGCACCGGGGAGCTGTTTTTT. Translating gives CASRDRDGTGELFF.

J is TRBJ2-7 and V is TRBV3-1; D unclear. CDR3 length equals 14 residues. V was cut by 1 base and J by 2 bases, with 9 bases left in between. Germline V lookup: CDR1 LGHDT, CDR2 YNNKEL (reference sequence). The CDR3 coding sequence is TGTGCCAGCAGCCAAGGGCCCTGGACCTACGAGCAGTACTTC. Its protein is CASSQGPWTYEQYF.

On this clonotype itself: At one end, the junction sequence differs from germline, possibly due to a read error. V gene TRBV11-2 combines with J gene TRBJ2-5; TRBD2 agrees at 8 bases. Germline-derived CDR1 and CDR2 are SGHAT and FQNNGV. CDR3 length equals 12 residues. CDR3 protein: CAGSSGGETQYF. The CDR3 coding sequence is TGTGCCGGCAGCTCGGGGGGGGAGACCCAGTACTTC.

The CDR3 DNA reads TGTGCCAGCAGCTCCGGGACAGACTTCCTTAGCAATCAGCCCCAGCATTTT. It is translated as CASSSGTDFLSNQPQHF. This chain uses TRBV7-9 with TRBJ1-5; 7 positions match TRBD1. CDR3 length equals 17 residues. Losses at the gene ends were 4 bases for V and 0 bases for J; bases not matched to a gene: 9. Per the germline V gene, CDR1 is SEHNR and CDR2 is FQNEAQ (reference sequence).

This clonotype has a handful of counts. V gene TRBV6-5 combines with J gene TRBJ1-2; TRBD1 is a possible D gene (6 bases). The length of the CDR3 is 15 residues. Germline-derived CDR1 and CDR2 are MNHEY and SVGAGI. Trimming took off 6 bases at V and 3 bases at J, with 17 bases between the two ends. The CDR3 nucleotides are TGTGCCAGCAGCGATGCCCCGGACAGTTACTATGGCTACACCTTC. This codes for CASSDAPDSYYGYTF.

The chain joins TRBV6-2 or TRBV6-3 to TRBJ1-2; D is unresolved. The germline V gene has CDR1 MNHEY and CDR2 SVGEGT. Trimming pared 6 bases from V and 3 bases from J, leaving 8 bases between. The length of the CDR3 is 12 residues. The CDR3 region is CASRYGHYGYTF. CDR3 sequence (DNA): TGTGCCAGCAGGTACGGTCACTATGGCTACACCTTC.

CDR3 sequence: CASSFSGGADTDTQYF. In nucleotides, the CDR3 is TGTGCCAGCAGCTTTAGCGGGGGGGCGGACACAGATACGCAGTATTTT. V is TRBV7-2 and J is TRBJ2-3, with 11 bases aligning to TRBD2. The V and J ends lost 3 bases and 2 bases, in that order; junction bases with no gene match: 4. The germline CDR1 and CDR2 sequences are SGHTA and FQGNSA. This CDR3 has 16 amino acids.

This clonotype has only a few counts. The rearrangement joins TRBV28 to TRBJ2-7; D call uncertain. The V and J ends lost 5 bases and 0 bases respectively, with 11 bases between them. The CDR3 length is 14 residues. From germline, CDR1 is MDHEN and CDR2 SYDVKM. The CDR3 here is CASSPPSSSYEQYF. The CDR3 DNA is TGTGCCAGCAGTCCCCCCTCCAGCTCCTACGAGCAGTACTTC. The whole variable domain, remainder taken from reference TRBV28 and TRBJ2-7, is DVKVTQSSRYLVKRTGEKVFLECVQDMDHENMFWYRQDPGLGLRLIYFSYDVKMKEKGDIPEGYSVSREKKERFSLILESASTNQTSMYLCASSPPSSSYEQYFGPGTRLTVT.

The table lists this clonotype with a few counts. DNA of the CDR3: TGCAGGGCCCGGACAGACCAAGAGACCCAGTACTTC. Translating gives CRARTDQETQYF. V and J are TRBV20-1 and TRBJ2-5; possibly TRBD1 for D (6 bases). Germline CDR1 is DFQATT and CDR2 is SNEGSKA (reference sequence). This CDR3 spans 12 amino acids.

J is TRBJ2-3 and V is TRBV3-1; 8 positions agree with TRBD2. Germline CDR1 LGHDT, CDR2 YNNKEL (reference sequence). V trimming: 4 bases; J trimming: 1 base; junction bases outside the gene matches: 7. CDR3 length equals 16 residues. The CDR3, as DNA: TGTGCCAGCAGCCCCCGGGGGGGCGCCCGCACAGATACGCAGTATTTT. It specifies CASSPRGGARTDTQYF.

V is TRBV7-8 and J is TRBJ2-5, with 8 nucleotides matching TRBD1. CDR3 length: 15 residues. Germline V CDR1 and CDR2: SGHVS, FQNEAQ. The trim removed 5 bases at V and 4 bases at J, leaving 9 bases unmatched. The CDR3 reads CASSLDQGAGETQYF. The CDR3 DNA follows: TGTGCCAGCAGCCTGGATCAGGGGGCGGGAGAGACCCAGTACTTC. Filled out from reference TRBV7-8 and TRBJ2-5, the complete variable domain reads GAGVSQSPRYKVAKRGQDVALRCDPISGHVSLFWYQQALGQGPEFLTYFQNEAQLDKSGLPSDRFFAERPEGSVSTLKIQRTQQEDSAVYLCASSLDQGAGETQYFGPGTRLLVL.

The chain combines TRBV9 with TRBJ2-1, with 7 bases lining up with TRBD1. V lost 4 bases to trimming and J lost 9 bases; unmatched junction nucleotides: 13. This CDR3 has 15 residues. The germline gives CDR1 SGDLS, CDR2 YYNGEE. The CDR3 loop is CASSPGTAQGSEQFF. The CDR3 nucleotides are TGTGCCAGCAGCCCCGGGACAGCGCAGGGGAGTGAGCAGTTCTTC.

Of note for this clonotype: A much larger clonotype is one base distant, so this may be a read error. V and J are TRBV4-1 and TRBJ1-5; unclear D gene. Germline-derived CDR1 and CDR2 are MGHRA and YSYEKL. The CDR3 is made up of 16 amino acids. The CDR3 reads CASSQESVGINQPRHF. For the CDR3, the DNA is TGCGCCAGCAGCCAAGAATCTGTGGGGATCAATCAGCCCCGGCATTTT.

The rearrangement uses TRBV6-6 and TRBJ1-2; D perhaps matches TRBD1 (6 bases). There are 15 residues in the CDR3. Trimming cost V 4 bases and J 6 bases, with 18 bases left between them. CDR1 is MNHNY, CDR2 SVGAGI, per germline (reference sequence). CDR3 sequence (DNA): TGTGCCAGCAGTTCCAGCCTCACAGGGAGGGATGGCTACACCTTC. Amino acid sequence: CASSSSLTGRDGYTF.

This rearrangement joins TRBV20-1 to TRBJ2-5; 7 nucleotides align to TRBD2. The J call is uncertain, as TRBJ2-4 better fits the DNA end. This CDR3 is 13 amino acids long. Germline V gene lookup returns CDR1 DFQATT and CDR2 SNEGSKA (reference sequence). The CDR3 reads CSATFQGGNIQYF. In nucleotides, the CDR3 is TGCAGTGCCACGTTCCAGGGAGGGAACATTCAGTACTTC.

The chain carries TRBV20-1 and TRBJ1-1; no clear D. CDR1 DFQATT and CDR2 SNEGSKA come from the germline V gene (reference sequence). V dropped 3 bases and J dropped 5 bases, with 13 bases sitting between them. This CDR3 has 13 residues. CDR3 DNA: TGCAGTGCTAGGGCCTATTCGGAAACTGAAGCTTTCTTT. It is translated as CSARAYSETEAFF.

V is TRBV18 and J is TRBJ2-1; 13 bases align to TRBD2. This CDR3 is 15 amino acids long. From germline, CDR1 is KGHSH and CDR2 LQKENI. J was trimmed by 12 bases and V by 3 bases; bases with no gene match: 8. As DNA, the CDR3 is TGTGCCAGCTCACCCGGGACTAGCGGGGCCGAAAGGCAGTTCTTC. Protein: CASSPGTSGAERQFF.

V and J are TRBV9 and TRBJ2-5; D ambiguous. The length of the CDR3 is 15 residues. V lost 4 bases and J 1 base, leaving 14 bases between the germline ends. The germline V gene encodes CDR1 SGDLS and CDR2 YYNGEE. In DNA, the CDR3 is TGTGCCAGCAGCTCCACGGAGAGGATCCAAGAGACCCAGTACTTC. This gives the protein CASSSTERIQETQYF.

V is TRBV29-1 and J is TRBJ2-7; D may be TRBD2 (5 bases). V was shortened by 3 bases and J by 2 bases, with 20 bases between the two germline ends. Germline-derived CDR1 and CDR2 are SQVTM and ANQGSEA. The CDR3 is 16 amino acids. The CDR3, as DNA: TGCAGCGTTGAGGAGGTAGTAGGCGGAGACACCTACGAGCAGTACTTC. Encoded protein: CSVEEVVGGDTYEQYF.

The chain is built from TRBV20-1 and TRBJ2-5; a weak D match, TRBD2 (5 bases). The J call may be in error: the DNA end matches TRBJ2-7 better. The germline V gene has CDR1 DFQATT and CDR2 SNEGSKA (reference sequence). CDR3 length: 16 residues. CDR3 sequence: CSARDVRTPKGYEQYF. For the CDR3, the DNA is TGCAGTGCTAGAGATGTTCGGACTCCCAAGGGCTACGAGCAGTACTTC.